The 14 T cell receptor beta chains below all came from one sample that was sequenced in a study of cytomegalovirus exposure and HLA in healthy donors. Researchers ran the PCR with 60 Vbeta and 13 Jbeta primers. TCRdb keeps only in-frame clones here, not all; method: immunoSEQ multiplex PCR. The profile covers nearly 200,000 clones, with under 90% appearing a single time and roughly 0.098% taken by the ten largest. The sample consisted of PBMCs. The receptors were sampled from a boy between 2 and 10 years old in good health and CMV-seronegative.

V is TRBV15 and J is TRBJ2-3, with 8 bases that match TRBD1. The CDR3 runs to 16 residues. Trimming at V came to 1 base and at J to 3 bases, leaving 6 bases not matched to a gene. The germline CDR1 and CDR2 sequences are LNHNV and YYDKDF (reference sequence). The CDR3 sequence: CATSRGLGQATDTQYF. The CDR3, as DNA: TGTGCCACCAGCAGAGGCTTGGGACAGGCAACAGATACGCAGTATTTT.

The chain employs TRBV9 and TRBJ2-3; 12 nucleotides agree with TRBD2. Germline V gives CDR1 SGDLS, CDR2 YYNGEE. This CDR3 contains 17 residues. V dropped 0 bases and J dropped 1; count of bases not matched to a gene: 3. In DNA, the CDR3 is TGTGCCAGCAGCGTAGGACTAGCGGGGGATCGCACAGATACGCAGTATTTT. Protein product: CASSVGLAGDRTDTQYF. Full variable domain (missing parts from reference TRBV9 and TRBJ2-3): DSGVTQTPKHLITATGQRVTLRCSPRSGDLSVYWYQQSLDQGLQFLIQYYNGEERAKGNILERFSAQQFPDLHSELNLSSLELGDSALYFCASSVGLAGDRTDTQYFGPGTRLTVL.

The chain couples TRBV7-3 to TRBJ2-1; the match to TRBD2 covers 7 bases. CDR1 SGHTA and CDR2 FQGTGA come from the germline V gene. The CDR3 sequence is 15 residues long. J was trimmed by 4 bases and V by 5 bases; bases with no gene match: 8. The CDR3 DNA reads TGTGCCAGCAGCGCGAGCGGGGTCAGTTACAATGAGCAGTTCTTC. It translates to CASSASGVSYNEQFF.

The chain couples TRBV7-9 to TRBJ1-3; TRBD1 is a possible D gene (5 bases). V was trimmed by 5 bases and J by 1 base, leaving 15 bases between them. Germline V CDR1 and CDR2: SEHNR, FQNEAQ (reference sequence). The length of the CDR3 is 16 residues. DNA for the CDR3: TGTGCCAGCAGCCCACGGCAAGGGGCTTCTGGAAACACCATATATTTT. Encoded protein: CASSPRQGASGNTIYF. The full variable domain, rest sourced from reference TRBV7-9 and TRBJ1-3, is DTGVSQNPRHKITKRGQNVTFRCDPISEHNRLYWYRQTLGQGPEFLTYFQNEAQLEKSRLLSDRFSAERPKGSFSTLEIQRTEQGDSAMYLCASSPRQGASGNTIYFGEGSWLTVV.

The chain couples TRBV7-2 to TRBJ1-1; D is possibly TRBD1 (6 bases). In germline, CDR1 is SGHTA, CDR2 FQGNSA. The V end lost 5 bases, the J end lost 3 bases, and 13 bases lay between the germline ends. The CDR3 totals 14 residues. The CDR3 reads CASSGGGGYTEAFF. The CDR3 DNA reads as TGTGCCAGCAGCGGAGGGGGGGGCTACACTGAAGCTTTCTTT.

The rearrangement links TRBV7-9 to TRBJ1-1, with D unclear. Trimming removed 1 base from V and 5 bases from J, with 17 bases in between. The CDR3 length is 16 residues. Per the germline V gene, CDR1 is SEHNR and CDR2 is FQNEAQ (reference sequence). CDR3: CASSLGVGIGLTEAFF. CDR3 in DNA: TGTGCCAGCAGCTTAGGGGTCGGGATAGGTCTTACTGAAGCTTTCTTT.

The chain links TRBV6-1 to TRBJ1-5; no clear D gene. CDR1 and CDR2 (germline): MNHNS, SASEGT. The CDR3 consists of 13 residues. The ends were cut back, 5 bases at V and 7 bases at J, with 12 bases in the middle. The CDR3 DNA sequence: TGTGCCAGCAGTCTATGGGAGGAACAGCCCCAGCATTTT. Its translation: CASSLWEEQPQHF.

The CDR3: CASSPTDVGQPQHF. DNA for the CDR3: TGTGCCAGCAGTCCGACAGACGTGGGTCAGCCCCAGCATTTT. V gene TRBV6-1 combines with J gene TRBJ1-5; D might be TRBD1 (5 bases). This CDR3 is built from 14 residues. Trimming took 5 bases from V and 6 from J, leaving 14 bases between them. Germline V gene data show CDR1 as MNHNS and CDR2 as SASEGT.

This clone was counted only a few times. This chain joins TRBV13 and TRBJ2-7; 11 bases agree with TRBD1. The V gene end was trimmed by 0 bases and the J gene end by 6 bases; junction bases not matched to a gene: 4. The CDR3 runs 15 residues. The germline gives CDR1 PRHDT, CDR2 FYEKMQ (reference sequence). The CDR3 DNA sequence: TGTGCCAGCAGCTTAGGTGGGACAGGGGGTGGCGAGCAGTACTTC. Translating gives CASSLGGTGGGEQYF.

This clone was detected once. Here the CDR3 reads CASSQDGQGIFSGANVLTF. For the CDR3, the DNA is TGCGCCAGCAGCCAAGACGGGCAGGGTATCTTCTCTGGGGCCAACGTCCTGACTTTC. The J gene is TRBJ2-6, the V gene TRBV4-3; D may be TRBD1 (5 bases). V was cut by 0 bases and J by 0 bases, with 15 bases left in between. The CDR3 spans 19 residues. Per germline, CDR1 LGHNA and CDR2 YSLEER.

This clone was counted only a few times. The V gene is TRBV6-1, the J gene TRBJ2-1; 10 nucleotides align to TRBD1. Germline V gene data show CDR1 as MNHNS and CDR2 as SASEGT. V shed 6 bases, J shed 5 bases, and the junction held 7 bases outside the gene matches. The CDR3 length is 15 residues. The CDR3 nucleotides read TGTGCCAGCAGGACCGCGGGACAGGGGAACAATGAGCAGTTCTTC. Translating gives CASRTAGQGNNEQFF.

The chain uses TRBV5-1 and TRBJ1-6; D gene ambiguous. Trimming cost V 0 bases and J 5 bases, with 6 bases left between them. CDR3 size: 14 residues. Looked up from germline, CDR1 is SGHRS and CDR2 is YFSETQ. The CDR3 DNA sequence: TGCGCCAGCAGCTTGGGGCAGGATAATTCACCCCTCCACTTT. Amino acids: CASSLGQDNSPLHF.

The chain joins TRBV9 to TRBJ2-7; D is ambiguous. V dropped 4 bases and J dropped 1 base, with 12 bases sitting between them. Per the germline V gene, CDR1 is SGDLS and CDR2 is YYNGEE. The CDR3 sequence is 14 residues long. The CDR3 here is CASSPSDGSYEQYF. In nucleotides, the CDR3 is TGTGCCAGCAGCCCGAGTGACGGGTCCTACGAGCAGTACTTC.

The chain uses TRBV30 and TRBJ2-2; perhaps TRBD1 as D (6 bases). There are 12 residues in the CDR3. The germline V gene has CDR1 GTSNPN and CDR2 SVGIG (reference sequence). The CDR3 sequence: CVDRKNTGELFF. The CDR3 DNA is TGTGTCGACAGGAAAAACACCGGGGAGCTGTTTTTT.